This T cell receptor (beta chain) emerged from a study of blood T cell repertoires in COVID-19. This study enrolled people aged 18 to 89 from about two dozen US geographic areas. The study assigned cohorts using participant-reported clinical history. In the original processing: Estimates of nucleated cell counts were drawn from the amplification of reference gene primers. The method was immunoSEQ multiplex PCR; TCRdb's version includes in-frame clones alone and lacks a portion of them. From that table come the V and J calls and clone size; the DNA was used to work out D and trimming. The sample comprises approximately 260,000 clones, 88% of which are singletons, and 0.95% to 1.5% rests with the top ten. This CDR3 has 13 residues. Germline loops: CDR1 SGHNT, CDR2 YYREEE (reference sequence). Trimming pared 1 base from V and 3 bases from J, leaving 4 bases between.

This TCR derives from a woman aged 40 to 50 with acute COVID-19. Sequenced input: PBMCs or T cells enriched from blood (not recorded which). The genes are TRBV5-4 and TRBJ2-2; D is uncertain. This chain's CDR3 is CASSLRDTGELFF. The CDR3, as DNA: TGTGCCAGCAGCTTGAGAGACACCGGGGAGCTGTTTTTT.